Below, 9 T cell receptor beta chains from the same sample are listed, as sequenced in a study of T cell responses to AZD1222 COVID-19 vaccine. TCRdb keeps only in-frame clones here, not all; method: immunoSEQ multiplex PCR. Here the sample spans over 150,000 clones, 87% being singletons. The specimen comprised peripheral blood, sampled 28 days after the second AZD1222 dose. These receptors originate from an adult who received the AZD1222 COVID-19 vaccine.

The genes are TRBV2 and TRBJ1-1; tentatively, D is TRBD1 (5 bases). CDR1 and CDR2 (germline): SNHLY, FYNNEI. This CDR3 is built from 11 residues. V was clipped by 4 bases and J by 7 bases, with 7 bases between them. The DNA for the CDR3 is TGTGCCAGCAGTGGGGGCCTTGAAGCTTTCTTT. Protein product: CASSGGLEAFF.

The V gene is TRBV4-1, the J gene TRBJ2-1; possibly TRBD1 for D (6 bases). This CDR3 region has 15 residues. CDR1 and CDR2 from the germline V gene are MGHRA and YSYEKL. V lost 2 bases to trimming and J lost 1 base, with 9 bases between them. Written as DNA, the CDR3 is TGCGCCAGCAGCCAAAGTCAGGGGTCCTACAATGAGCAGTTCTTC. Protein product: CASSQSQGSYNEQFF.

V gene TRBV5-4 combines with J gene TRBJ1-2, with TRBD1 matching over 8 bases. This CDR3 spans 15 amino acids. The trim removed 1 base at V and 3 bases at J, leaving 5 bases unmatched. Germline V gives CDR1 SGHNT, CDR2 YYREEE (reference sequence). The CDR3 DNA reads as TGTGCCAGCAGCTTGCCGGGACAGGAATACTATGGCTACACCTTC. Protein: CASSLPGQEYYGYTF.

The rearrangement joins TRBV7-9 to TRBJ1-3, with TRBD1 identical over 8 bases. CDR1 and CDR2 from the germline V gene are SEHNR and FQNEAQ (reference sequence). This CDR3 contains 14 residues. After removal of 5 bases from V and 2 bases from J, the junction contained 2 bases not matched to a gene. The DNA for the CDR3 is TGTGCCAGCAGCCAGGACAGGGCTGGAAACACCATATATTTT. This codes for CASSQDRAGNTIYF.

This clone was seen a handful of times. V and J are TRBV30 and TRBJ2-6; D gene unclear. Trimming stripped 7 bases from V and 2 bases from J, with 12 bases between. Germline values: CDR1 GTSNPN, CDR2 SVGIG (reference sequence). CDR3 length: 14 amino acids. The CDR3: CASPRDPGANVLTF. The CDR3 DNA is TGTGCCTCACCAAGGGATCCTGGGGCCAACGTCCTGACTTTC.

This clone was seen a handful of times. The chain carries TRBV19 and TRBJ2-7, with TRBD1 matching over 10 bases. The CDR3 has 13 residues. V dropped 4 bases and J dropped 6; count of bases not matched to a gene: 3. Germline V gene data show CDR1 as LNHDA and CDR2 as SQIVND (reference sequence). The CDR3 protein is CASSSRTGGEQYF. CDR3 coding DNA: TGTGCCAGTAGTAGTCGGACAGGGGGCGAGCAGTACTTC.

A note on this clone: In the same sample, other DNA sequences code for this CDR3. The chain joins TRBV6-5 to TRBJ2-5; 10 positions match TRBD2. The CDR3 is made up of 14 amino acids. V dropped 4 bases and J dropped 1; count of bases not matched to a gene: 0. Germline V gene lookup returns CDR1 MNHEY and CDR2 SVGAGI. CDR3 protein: CASSWTSGQETQYF. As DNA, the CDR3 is TGTGCCAGCAGTTGGACTAGCGGCCAAGAGACCCAGTACTTC.

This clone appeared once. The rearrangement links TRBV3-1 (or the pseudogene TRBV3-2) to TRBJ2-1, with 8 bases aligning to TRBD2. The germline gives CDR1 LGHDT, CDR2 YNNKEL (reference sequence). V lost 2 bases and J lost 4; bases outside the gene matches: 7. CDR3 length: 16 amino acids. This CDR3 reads CASSQSDGGAYNEQFF. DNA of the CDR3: TGTGCCAGCAGCCAATCTGACGGGGGGGCTTACAATGAGCAGTTCTTC.

The CDR3 reads CSVAGFANTGELFF. CDR3 sequence (DNA): TGCAGCGTTGCCGGATTTGCGAACACCGGGGAGCTGTTTTTT. The chain couples TRBV29-1 to TRBJ2-2, with D hard to call. The CDR3 is 14 residues long. The V and J ends lost 4 bases and 0 bases respectively, with 9 bases between them. CDR1 and CDR2 (germline): SQVTM, ANQGSEA.